These 18 T cell receptor beta chains were all obtained from the same sample, sequenced in a study of blood T cell repertoires in COVID-19. TCRdb keeps only in-frame clones here, not all; method: immunoSEQ multiplex PCR. The sample shows roughly 670,000 clones, just under 90% of them seen only once. Input material: peripheral blood. The source is a woman younger than 30 with acute or convalescent COVID-19.

The V gene is TRBV24-1, the J gene TRBJ1-1; a possible D gene is TRBD1 (6 bases). The V end was cut by 10 bases, the J end by 1 base, with 15 bases between. This CDR3 contains 14 residues. CDR1 and CDR2 from the germline V gene are KGHDR and SFDVKD. The CDR3 DNA is TGTGCCACAGTGGGGGGGACATCGAACACTGAAGCTTTCTTT. It translates to CATVGGTSNTEAFF.

This clone was found a few times. The rearrangement joins TRBV29-1 to TRBJ1-1; a possible D gene is TRBD1 (6 bases). CDR1 is SQVTM, CDR2 ANQGSEA, per germline. This CDR3 comprises 12 residues. Trimming left V 0 bases short and J 9 bases short, with 11 bases between. The DNA of the CDR3 is TGCAGCGTTGAAGATTTGGGGGCCCAAGCTTTCTTT. As protein: CSVEDLGAQAFF.

The CDR3 DNA reads TGTGCCAGCAGCTCCCCTCGGCGGGGCAACTCCTACGAGCAGTACTTC. This translates into CASSSPRRGNSYEQYF. The chain employs TRBV7-8 and TRBJ2-7; D may be TRBD2 (6 bases). CDR3 length equals 16 residues. V was trimmed by 4 bases and J by 0 bases, leaving 16 bases between them. From germline, CDR1 is SGHVS and CDR2 FQNEAQ. Full variable domain (remainder filled in from reference TRBV7-8 and TRBJ2-7): GAGVSQSPRYKVAKRGQDVALRCDPISGHVSLFWYQQALGQGPEFLTYFQNEAQLDKSGLPSDRFFAERPEGSVSTLKIQRTQQEDSAVYLCASSSPRRGNSYEQYFGPGTRLTVT.

In its sample, this clone was seen once. This sequence joins TRBV14 and TRBJ1-2, with unresolved D. This CDR3 is built from 14 residues. CDR1 and CDR2 (germline): SGHDN, FVKESK. V was clipped by 0 bases and J by 3 bases, with 8 bases between them. For the CDR3, the DNA is TGTGCCAGCAGCCAAGAAGGCGGATACTATGGCTACACCTTC. Translation gives CASSQEGGYYGYTF.

The chain combines TRBV9 with TRBJ1-6, with 8 bases fitting TRBD1. Unmatched junction bases numbered 6, after V lost 4 bases and J lost 9 bases. CDR1 and CDR2 (germline): SGDLS, YYNGEE. The CDR3 is 14 residues long. The CDR3 reads CASSLTGGGSPLHF. The DNA of the CDR3 is TGTGCCAGCAGCCTAACAGGGGGGGGTTCACCCCTCCACTTT.

The chain employs TRBV2 and TRBJ1-1; D gene unclear. V was cut by 9 bases and J by 1 base, with 9 bases left in between. This CDR3 comprises 12 residues. Germline V gene data show CDR1 as SNHLY and CDR2 as FYNNEI. The CDR3 sequence is CASGPANTEAFF. The CDR3, as DNA: TGTGCCAGTGGGCCCGCGAACACTGAAGCTTTCTTT. Supplemented by reference TRBV2 and TRBJ1-1, the full variable domain reads EPEVTQTPSHQVTQMGQEVILRCVPISNHLYFYWYRQILGQKVEFLVSFYNNEISEKSEIFDDQFSVERPDGSNFTLKIRSTKLEDSAMYFCASGPANTEAFFGQGTRLTVV.

The V call is TRBV6-5, the J call TRBJ2-7; 9 positions match TRBD2. The length of the CDR3 is 15 residues. The V gene end was trimmed by 9 bases and the J gene end by 4 bases; junction bases not matched to a gene: 13. In germline, CDR1 is MNHEY, CDR2 SVGAGI. The chain's CDR3 is CASSRRAGGLYEQYF. The CDR3 DNA is TGTGCCAGTAGTAGGAGAGCGGGGGGCTTGTACGAGCAGTACTTC.

In its sample, this clone was seen once. The genes are TRBV5-4 and TRBJ1-2; no clear D. Germline V gene data show CDR1 as SGHNT and CDR2 as YYREEE (reference sequence). This CDR3 spans 14 amino acids. Deletions cut 3 bases from V and 2 bases from J, with 11 bases between. CDR3 nucleotide sequence: TGTGCCAGCAGCTCTCCGGGAGAGAACTATGGCTACACCTTC. Translated: CASSSPGENYGYTF.

The V and J genes are TRBV2 and TRBJ1-1; tentatively, D is TRBD1 (6 bases). The CDR3 spans 15 residues. The germline gives CDR1 SNHLY, CDR2 FYNNEI. V was cut by 3 bases and J by 1 base, with 12 bases left in between. This chain's CDR3 is CASSDRGSRNTEAFF. The CDR3 DNA sequence: TGTGCCAGCAGTGACAGGGGCAGTAGGAACACTGAAGCTTTCTTT.

This rearrangement joins TRBV18 to TRBJ1-1; the D gene is possibly TRBD1 (6 bases). V was clipped by 4 bases and J by 1 base, with 10 bases between them. This CDR3 region has 14 residues. Germline-derived CDR1 and CDR2 are KGHSH and LQKENI. This CDR3 is CASSQTDRNTEAFF. The CDR3 DNA reads TGTGCCAGCTCACAAACGGACAGGAACACTGAAGCTTTCTTT.

The rearrangement links TRBV7-2 to TRBJ2-7; 8 bases are shared with TRBD2. Trimming took 1 base from V and 5 from J; bases not matched to a gene: 7. Germline assignment: CDR1 SGHTA and CDR2 FQGNSA. The CDR3 extends over 15 amino acids. The CDR3 DNA follows: TGTGCCAGCAGCTTAGACGGGGGGGGAACAGACGAGCAGTACTTC. This codes for CASSLDGGGTDEQYF.

The sample holds one count of this clone. The chain combines TRBV27 with TRBJ2-2, with D tentatively TRBD1 (6 bases). Trimming removed 7 bases at V and 4 bases at J, with 13 bases between. This CDR3 region has 14 residues. Germline V gene lookup returns CDR1 MNHEY and CDR2 SMNVEV (reference sequence). DNA of the CDR3: TGTGCCAGCATGAAAACAGGGTTCACCGGGGAGCTGTTTTTT. Translation gives CASMKTGFTGELFF.

This rearrangement joins TRBV9 to TRBJ2-1, with 7 bases that match TRBD2. The CDR3 totals 14 residues. V lost 1 base to trimming and J lost 8 bases; unmatched junction nucleotides: 6. The germline CDR1 and CDR2 sequences are SGDLS and YYNGEE. Here the CDR3 DNA reads TGTGCCAGCAGCGTATACGGGGGAGGGGATGAGCAGTTCTTC. Translated: CASSVYGGGDEQFF.

Points on this clone: This sample also contains other DNA sequences that code for the same CDR3. The chain uses TRBV6-5 and TRBJ1-1; tentatively, D is TRBD1 (5 bases). The CDR3 loop spans 13 amino acids. Germline CDR1 reads MNHEY; CDR2 reads SVGAGI. V lost 0 bases, J lost 5 bases, and 7 bases lay in between. CDR3 sequence reads: CASSYSRGTEAFF. CDR3 nucleotide sequence: TGTGCCAGCAGTTACTCCCGGGGGACTGAAGCTTTCTTT.

The chain is built from TRBV5-5 and TRBJ1-2; 9 bases line up with TRBD1. The CDR3 extends over 15 amino acids. Trimming cost V 4 bases and J 8 bases; bases outside gene matches: 12. CDR1 and CDR2 from the germline V gene are SGHKS and YYEKEE (reference sequence). CDR3 residues: CASSPGQGGFVGYTF. Written as DNA, the CDR3 is TGTGCCAGCAGCCCGGGACAGGGTGGGTTCGTGGGCTACACCTTC.

The CDR3 sequence is CATSDLGLAGAYEQYF. The CDR3 region has the DNA TGTGCCACCAGTGATTTGGGGCTAGCGGGGGCCTACGAGCAGTACTTC. The chain carries TRBV24-1 and TRBJ2-7; 10 bases map to TRBD2. CDR1 KGHDR and CDR2 SFDVKD come from the germline V gene. After removal of 0 bases from V and 2 bases from J, the junction contained 3 bases not matched to a gene. The CDR3 consists of 16 residues.

The chain has TRBV18 and TRBJ2-5; 8 bases map to TRBD1. Germline V gene sequence: CDR1 KGHSH, CDR2 LQKENI. This CDR3 contains 15 residues. The V and J ends lost 4 bases and 0 bases, in that order; junction bases with no gene match: 4. CDR3 protein: CASSLTGVDQETQYF. The DNA of the CDR3 is TGTGCCAGCTCACTGACAGGGGTTGACCAAGAGACCCAGTACTTC. Looking up the rest from reference TRBV18 and TRBJ2-5 gives the full variable domain: NAGVMQNPRHLVRRRGQEARLRCSPMKGHSHVYWYRQLPEEGLKFMVYLQKENIIDESGMPKERFSAEFPKEGPSILRIQQVVRGDSAAYFCASSLTGVDQETQYFGPGTRLLVL.

The chain is built from TRBV6-5 and TRBJ1-2, with D tentatively TRBD1 (6 bases). This CDR3 is built from 16 residues. V was trimmed by 4 bases and J by 1 base, leaving 16 bases between them. CDR1 is MNHEY and CDR2 is SVGAGI in the germline V gene. DNA of the CDR3: TGTGCCAGCAGTTGGGTCTGGGGGCGAGTTAACTATGGCTACACCTTC. As protein: CASSWVWGRVNYGYTF.